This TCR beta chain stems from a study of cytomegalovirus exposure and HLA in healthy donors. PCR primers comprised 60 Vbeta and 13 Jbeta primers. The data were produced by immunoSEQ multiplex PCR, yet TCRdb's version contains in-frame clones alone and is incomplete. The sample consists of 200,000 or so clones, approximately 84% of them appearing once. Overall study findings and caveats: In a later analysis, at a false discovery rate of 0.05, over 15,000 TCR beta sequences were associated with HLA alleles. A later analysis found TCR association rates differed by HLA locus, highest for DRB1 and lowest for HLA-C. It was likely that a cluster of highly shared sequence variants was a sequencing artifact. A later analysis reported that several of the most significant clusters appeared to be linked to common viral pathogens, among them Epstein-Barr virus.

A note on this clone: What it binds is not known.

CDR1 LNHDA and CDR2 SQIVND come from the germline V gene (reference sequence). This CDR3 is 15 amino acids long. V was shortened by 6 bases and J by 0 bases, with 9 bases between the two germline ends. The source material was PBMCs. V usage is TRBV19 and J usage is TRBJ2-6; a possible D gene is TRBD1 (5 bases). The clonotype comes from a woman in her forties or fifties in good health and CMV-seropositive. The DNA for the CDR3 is TGTGCCAGTAGACAGGAGTCCTCTGGGGCCAACGTCCTGACTTTC. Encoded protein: CASRQESSGANVLTF.